What follows are 27 T cell receptor beta chains derived from one specimen sequenced in a study of vaccination and CD4 T cells after COVID-19. TCRdb reprocessed the PCR reads via MiXCR and lists one record per CDR3 protein. The table shows about 30,000 distinct CDR3 sequences, with around 50% occurring only once. As to time point: late sampling 161 to 241 days after vaccination in a few convalescent patients. This sample comprised CD4+ T cells from blood, obtained about 7 months after SARS-CoV-2 vaccination. The origin of the receptors is a human donor who had recovered from COVID-19.

The chain employs TRBV20-1 and TRBJ2-5, with D unresolved. Germline loops: CDR1 DFQATT, CDR2 SNEGSKA (reference sequence). V was cut by 0 bases and J by 9 bases, with 14 bases left in between. The CDR3 has 13 amino acids. This chain's CDR3 is CSARDLVAWAQYF. The DNA for the CDR3 is TGCAGTGCTAGAGATCTGGTTGCCTGGGCCCAGTACTTC.

The chain couples TRBV27 to TRBJ2-5; 8 bases match TRBD2. Germline assignment: CDR1 MNHEY and CDR2 SMNVEV (reference sequence). V trimming: 6 bases; J trimming: 1 base; junction bases outside the gene matches: 7. There are 15 residues in the CDR3. The CDR3 DNA follows: TGTGCCAGCAGCAGTAAGCGGGAGCTCCAAGAGACCCAGTACTTC. Its translation: CASSSKRELQETQYF.

The genes are TRBV20-1 and TRBJ2-2; 14 nucleotides match TRBD2. Germline loops: CDR1 DFQATT, CDR2 SNEGSKA (reference sequence). The CDR3 totals 16 residues. V lost 2 bases and J lost 4; bases outside the gene matches: 3. In DNA, the CDR3 is TGCAGTGCTAGACCAGGGACTAGCGGGAGCACCGGGGAGCTGTTTTTT. It encodes CSARPGTSGSTGELFF.

This rearrangement joins TRBV7-2 to TRBJ1-6, with unresolved D. Germline CDR1 SGHTA, CDR2 FQGNSA. Trimming took 1 base from V and 8 from J, leaving 27 bases between them. CDR3 length: 20 amino acids. CDR3 sequence reads: CASSLGTIETVKFGYSPLHF. CDR3 bases: TGTGCCAGCAGCTTAGGAACAATTGAGACTGTAAAGTTTGGATATTCACCCCTCCACTTT.

The V call is TRBV20-1, the J call TRBJ2-1; 8 bases agree with TRBD2. The CDR3 is 15 amino acids. In germline, CDR1 is DFQATT, CDR2 SNEGSKA (reference sequence). With V trimmed by 4 bases and J by 8 bases, 13 bases remained unmatched. The CDR3 nucleotides read TGCAGTGCTACTCCGGGACTAGATTCGATGCATGAGCAGTTCTTC. Its translation: CSATPGLDSMHEQFF.

This clonotype was seen a handful of times. The genes are TRBV7-9 and TRBJ2-3; 7 nucleotides line up with TRBD1. The CDR3 has 14 amino acids. V lost 0 bases to trimming and J lost 5 bases; unmatched junction nucleotides: 2. Germline V CDR1 and CDR2: SEHNR, FQNEAQ (reference sequence). CDR3 amino acids: CASSLAGGGDTQYF. Written as DNA, the CDR3 is TGTGCCAGCAGCTTAGCAGGGGGCGGAGATACGCAGTATTTT.

The chain employs TRBV20-1 and TRBJ2-1; 10 bases map to TRBD2. V trimming: 3 bases; J trimming: 9 bases; junction bases outside the gene matches: 11. The CDR3 length is 15 residues. Germline CDR1 reads DFQATT; CDR2 reads SNEGSKA (reference sequence). CDR3 in DNA: TGCAGTGCTAGTGGTCAGCTAGCGGGAGCGGTTGAGCAGTTCTTC. This gives the protein CSASGQLAGAVEQFF.

The rearrangement joins TRBV28 to TRBJ2-5; D is undetermined. V was cut by 4 bases and J by 1 base, with 13 bases left in between. CDR3 length: 15 residues. Germline CDR1 MDHEN, CDR2 SYDVKM. The CDR3 DNA reads TGTGCCAGCAGTTCCCCGGCGCAAAGCCAAGAGACCCAGTACTTC. This encodes CASSSPAQSQETQYF.

The rearrangement joins TRBV5-4 to TRBJ2-5; TRBD2 might be the D (5 bases). CDR1 is SGHNT and CDR2 is YYREEE in the germline V gene (reference sequence). V was clipped by 7 bases and J by 5 bases, with 18 bases between them. The CDR3 is 14 amino acids. Here the CDR3 DNA reads TGTGCCAGCCGGATAAAGACTGGGAGTGAGACCCAGTACTTC. This codes for CASRIKTGSETQYF.

The rearrangement links TRBV6-1 to TRBJ1-5; no clear D gene. This CDR3 is built from 12 residues. V was trimmed by 6 bases and J by 0 bases, leaving 3 bases between them. Per germline, CDR1 MNHNS and CDR2 SASEGT. The CDR3 region is CASRNSNQPQHF. For the CDR3, the DNA is TGTGCCAGCAGGAATAGCAATCAGCCCCAGCATTTT.

The V gene is TRBV4-1, the J gene TRBJ2-1; D remains ambiguous. Trimming took 6 bases from V and 3 from J, leaving 18 bases between them. Germline CDR1 MGHRA, CDR2 YSYEKL. CDR3 size: 16 residues. The CDR3: CASSTLTLGSYNEQFF. The CDR3 nucleotides read TGCGCCAGCAGTACCCTTACCCTGGGTAGCTACAATGAGCAGTTCTTC.

CDR3 nucleotides: TGCAGTGCTAGAGACCCCGTTCTGAGGGGGGAAGAGACCCAGTACTTC. Its translation: CSARDPVLRGEETQYF. This sequence joins TRBV20-1 and TRBJ2-5; D possibly uses TRBD1 or TRBD2 (6 bases each). With 0 bases removed from V and 3 bases from J, the gap between germline ends came to 17 bases. This CDR3 contains 16 residues. CDR1 is DFQATT, CDR2 SNEGSKA, per germline (reference sequence).

This clonotype was seen a few times. The gene calls are TRBV28 and TRBJ1-5; D uncertain. CDR1 is MDHEN, CDR2 SYDVKM, per germline. V was trimmed by 4 bases and J by 6 bases, leaving 10 bases between them. This CDR3 is 13 amino acids long. The CDR3 loop is CASSSRTGQPQHF. The CDR3 DNA is TGTGCCAGCAGTTCACGGACCGGTCAGCCCCAGCATTTT.

The table lists this clonotype with a few counts. The V gene is TRBV6-1, the J gene TRBJ2-3, with a tentative D call TRBD1 (6 bases). Germline CDR1 reads MNHNS; CDR2 reads SASEGT. This CDR3 spans 14 amino acids. The germline V and J ends were trimmed by 7 bases and 1 base, with 12 bases remaining between them. Here the CDR3 DNA reads TGTGCCAGCAAACAGCCAGGGGGCACAGATACGCAGTATTTT. Its translation: CASKQPGGTDTQYF.

This sequence joins TRBV28 and TRBJ1-2; TRBD1 aligns across 8 bases. CDR3 length: 14 amino acids. Germline-derived CDR1 and CDR2 are MDHEN and SYDVKM. V was clipped by 9 bases and J by 1 base; unmatched bases: 7. CDR3 in DNA: TGTGCCAGTTGCTCAGACAGGGGTAACTATGGCTACACCTTC. This sequence encodes CASCSDRGNYGYTF.

This clonotype was detected a few times. The rearrangement uses TRBV7-9 and TRBJ1-1, with a tentative D call TRBD1 (5 bases). V was pared by 6 bases and J by 4 bases, with 27 bases between. The CDR3 is made up of 18 amino acids. Germline V lookup: CDR1 SEHNR, CDR2 FQNEAQ (reference sequence). DNA for the CDR3: TGTGCCAGCAGGCCTGGCGGGGAAGTAAGCAGGGCTACCACTGAAGCTTTCTTT. Translating gives CASRPGGEVSRATTEAFF.

This sequence joins TRBV19 and TRBJ2-6, with no clear D. Trimming stripped 3 bases from V and 3 bases from J, with 6 bases between. The V gene's germline CDR1 is LNHDA and CDR2 SQIVND (reference sequence). The CDR3 sequence is 14 residues long. Here the CDR3 DNA reads TGTGCCAGTAGTATCTCAGATGGGGCCAACGTCCTGACTTTC. As protein: CASSISDGANVLTF.

This chain links TRBV10-3 with TRBJ1-2; a possible D gene is TRBD1 (5 bases). V gave up 4 bases and J gave up 7 bases, with 13 bases separating them. There are 13 residues in the CDR3. Germline loops: CDR1 ENHRY, CDR2 SYGVKD. The CDR3 sequence: CAISVKDISGYTF. The CDR3, as DNA: TGTGCCATCAGTGTTAAGGACATTAGTGGCTACACCTTC.

This clonotype was seen more than once but under ten times. This chain links TRBV6-1 with TRBJ1-5, with TRBD1 identical over 9 bases. This CDR3 is built from 14 residues. CDR1 MNHNS and CDR2 SASEGT come from the germline V gene. V shed 6 bases, J shed 6 bases, and the junction held 6 bases outside the gene matches. The CDR3: CASRLGTGIQPQHF. CDR3 sequence (DNA): TGTGCCAGCAGGTTGGGGACAGGGATTCAGCCCCAGCATTTT.

This chain links TRBV7-9 with TRBJ2-2; the match to TRBD1 covers 8 bases. This CDR3 comprises 16 residues. Germline V gives CDR1 SEHNR, CDR2 FQNEAQ (reference sequence). Germline trimming cut 4 bases from V and 6 bases from J; bases unmatched to any gene: 10. The DNA for the CDR3 is TGTGCCAGCAGCTCCCGGGACAGGCATGTCGCCGGGGAGCTGTTTTTT. This codes for CASSSRDRHVAGELFF.

The chain employs TRBV19 and TRBJ2-2; the D gene is possibly TRBD2 (5 bases). Germline V gene lookup returns CDR1 LNHDA and CDR2 SQIVND (reference sequence). The CDR3 runs 14 residues. Deletions cut 3 bases from V and 2 bases from J, with 7 bases between. CDR3 sequence: CASSIGVNTGELFF. The CDR3 nucleotides are TGTGCCAGTAGTATCGGGGTTAACACCGGGGAGCTGTTTTTT.

By frequency in the sample, this clonotype is medium-sized. The chain is built from TRBV20-1 and TRBJ1-5; TRBD1 aligns across 9 bases. Germline V gives CDR1 DFQATT, CDR2 SNEGSKA (reference sequence). V lost 6 bases and J lost 6; bases outside the gene matches: 9. The CDR3 consists of 14 residues. DNA for the CDR3: TGCAGTGCAAACTCCGGGACAGGGATTCAGCCCCAGCATTTT. Residues: CSANSGTGIQPQHF.

The chain is built from TRBV20-1 and TRBJ2-7, with 8 bases matching TRBD2. The CDR3 runs to 13 residues. The V and J ends lost 2 bases and 7 bases, in that order; junction bases with no gene match: 7. Germline CDR1 reads DFQATT; CDR2 reads SNEGSKA (reference sequence). The CDR3 spells CSARSGLAIEQYF. CDR3 DNA sequence: TGCAGTGCTAGATCCGGACTAGCAATTGAGCAGTACTTC.

The V and J genes are TRBV6-1 and TRBJ1-2, with a weak D call TRBD1 (6 bases). V was shortened by 10 bases and J by 2 bases, with 17 bases between the two germline ends. The CDR3 covers 14 residues. Looked up from germline, CDR1 is MNHNS and CDR2 is SASEGT. For the CDR3, the DNA is TGTGCCACCGGGCGGGACAAAAGAAACTATGGCTACACCTTC. It is translated as CATGRDKRNYGYTF.

There are a few counts of this clonotype. The chain couples TRBV28 to TRBJ1-5; 7 nucleotides match TRBD1. After removal of 3 bases from V and 7 bases from J, the junction contained 6 bases not matched to a gene. The CDR3 has 14 residues. The germline V gene has CDR1 MDHEN and CDR2 SYDVKM. The CDR3: CASSLPQGVQPQHF. Here the CDR3 DNA reads TGTGCCAGCAGTTTGCCTCAGGGGGTGCAGCCCCAGCATTTT. The full variable domain, rest sourced from reference TRBV28 and TRBJ1-5, is DVKVTQSSRYLVKRTGEKVFLECVQDMDHENMFWYRQDPGLGLRLIYFSYDVKMKEKGDIPEGYSVSREKKERFSLILESASTNQTSMYLCASSLPQGVQPQHFGDGTRLSIL.

The V and J genes are TRBV18 and TRBJ2-1; possibly TRBD2 for D (6 bases). This CDR3 is 17 amino acids long. The V and J ends lost 3 bases and 2 bases respectively, with 17 bases between them. Germline V CDR1 and CDR2: KGHSH, LQKENI. CDR3 nucleotides: TGTGCCAGCTCACCGGAGACCGGCGGGATAGCCTACAATGAGCAGTTCTTC. Translation gives CASSPETGGIAYNEQFF.

This clonotype has only a few counts. The chain joins TRBV20-1 to TRBJ1-2, with TRBD1 matching 10 bases. Germline-derived CDR1 and CDR2 are DFQATT and SNEGSKA (reference sequence). The length of the CDR3 is 14 residues. The trim removed 1 base at V and 4 bases at J, leaving 3 bases unmatched. The CDR3 protein is CSARVRQGAYGYTF. The CDR3 DNA follows: TGCAGTGCTAGAGTACGACAGGGGGCCTATGGCTACACCTTC.